Sequencing of this TCR beta chain was carried out in a study of T cells in Graves' hyperthyroidism and ophthalmopathy. Study-level findings and limits: Among clonotypes expanded in thyroid above 0.001, most were also found in blood.

CDR3 length equals 17 residues. V was pared by 6 bases and J by 4 bases, with 9 bases of the junction left unmatched. This clonotype was seen only a few times. Antigen unknown. RNA transcripts were the template for amplifying TCR beta CDR3 regions. Using the HTBI primer set, a first-round RT-PCR was run on the TCR CDR3. Using its own MiXCR run on the multiplex PCR reads, TCRdb lists one record per CDR3 protein. The table records 500,000 to 750,000 distinct CDR3 sequences, approximately 14% of them present only once. Sequenced: blood. The receptor's source is a woman aged 25 to 45 with Graves' hyperthyroidism. This chain uses TRBV12-3 or TRBV12-4 with TRBJ2-6; the match to TRBD1 covers 10 bases. The CDR3 region is CASRPGQGSLGANVLTF. The CDR3 DNA reads as TGTGCCAGCAGACCGGGACAGGGGTCGTTGGGGGCCAACGTCCTGACTTTC.